This T cell receptor (beta chain) was captured in a study of cytomegalovirus exposure and HLA in healthy donors. Of note for this clone: The antigen remains unidentified.

After removal of 4 bases from V and 0 bases from J, the junction contained 15 bases not matched to a gene. This CDR3 comprises 20 residues. The germline gives CDR1 SGHVS, CDR2 FQNEAQ. Study observations and caveats: The availability of immune exposure information extended only to CMV serostatus. TCR beta chain V- and J-gene trimming was linked, in a later analysis, to a missense variant in DCLRE1C. Analyzed later, association rates of TCRs varied across HLA loci, with DRB1 most and HLA-C fewest. A highly shared variant cluster was judged a likely technical artifact.

The PCR employed 60 Vbeta primers together with 13 Jbeta primers. The data were produced by immunoSEQ multiplex PCR, yet TCRdb's version contains in-frame clones alone and is incomplete. The data contain about 150,000 clones, 80% of them singletons. The V and J genes are TRBV7-8 and TRBJ2-1; TRBD2 matches 10 bases. This TCR was recovered from a young man in good health and CMV-seropositive. Input material: PBMCs. CDR3 DNA sequence: TGTGCCAGCAGCTCCTGGACTAGCGGCAACACCCATAGCTCCTACAATGAGCAGTTCTTC. Encoded protein: CASSSWTSGNTHSSYNEQFF.